This note documents a single T cell receptor (beta chain) sequence. The germline V gene encodes CDR1 SEHNR and CDR2 FQNEAQ (reference sequence). Between the trimmed V and J ends, which lost 4 bases and 6 bases, there was a span of 12 bases. The length of the CDR3 is 14 residues. This sample stems from a study of blood T cell repertoires in COVID-19. The wider study: In each case, the material was cDNA or gDNA derived from T cells, B-cell-depleted T cells, or PBMCs.

Original handling: The authors estimated nucleated cell counts from reference gene primer amplification. This table comes from immunoSEQ multiplex PCR, and its TCRdb copy is limited to in-frame clones, with some not included. V, J and clone size derive from that table, while D and trimming were established from the DNA sequence. The table shows over 40,000 clones, with 86% occurring only once. The source of this sequence is a man older than 75 with active COVID-19. Material for sequencing was peripheral blood. The chain combines TRBV7-9 with TRBJ1-4; D is possibly TRBD1 (5 bases). This chain's CDR3 is CASSSSGADEKLFF. CDR3 bases: TGTGCCAGCAGCTCGAGCGGGGCGGATGAAAAACTGTTTTTT.